This section outlines one TCR beta chain sequence together with its context. This clonotype was counted a few times. Its recognized antigen is unknown. The record has no base qualities; no much larger clone is one base away. The source of the sample is a study (dated by TCRdb to 2013 to 2016). Describing the broader study: Whether tumor-infiltrating Tregs in breast cancer are recruited from blood Tregs or converted in situ from other CD4+ T cell subsets was tested. What the work shows at the level of the full study, not this receptor alone: The greatest overlap of tumor-infiltrating Treg TCR alpha and beta sequences was with tumor naive CD4+ T cells, followed next by blood naive CD4+ T cells. Rather than covering whole repertoires, validation in the larger cohort was restricted to a single TCR beta V-J rearrangement. Tumor memory CD4+ T cell TCR gene usage clustered with blood and lymph node memory CD4+ cells and lymph node naive CD4+ cells.

Relative to germline, V is 1 base shorter and J is 6 bases shorter, with 28 bases between their ends. The germline V gene specifies SGHVS as CDR1 and FQNEAQ as CDR2. The CDR3 measures 20 amino acids from cysteine to phenylalanine. The retained sequence is limited to the CDR3, 60 bases, with the frame set at the first base. The Miltenyi Naive CD4+ T Cell Isolation kit was used to purify naive CD4+ T cells, and CD25 microbeads were used to remove Tregs. Tregs, naive and memory CD4+ T cells from tumor, blood and ipsilateral draining lymph nodes of a few breast cancer patients underwent full-length TCR alpha and beta sequencing. Tumor tissue and lymph nodes obtained from ipsilateral axillary dissection were perfused with PBS, minced and then digested with collagenase I and hyaluronidase. FACS confirmed that the sorted cell populations were more than 90% pure. Amplification of full-length TCR variable regions was done by 5' RACE PCR using constant-region reverse primers, and this step was followed by semi-nested PCR with Nested Universal Primer A. Using the ReliaPrep RNA Cell Miniprep System, total RNA was extracted, and the SMARTer RACE 5'/3' Kit was then used to reverse transcribe the RNA into 5'RACE-ready cDNA. Full-length TCR alpha and beta libraries were barcoded with multiplex adaptors and sequenced on an Illumina MiSeq. In the authors' own workflow: For each of nine subset-tissue groups, sequencing data from the five patients were pooled, and the groups were compared by unsupervised clustering of TCR gene usage. The Morisita-Horn index was used to calculate repertoire similarity, with shared sequences weighted according to their contribution to each repertoire. TCRdb reprocessed the public reads (quality trimming at Q25 with fastp, clone calling with MiXCR) and kept in-frame beta chains. CDR3 protein sequences are deduplicated, and each keeps its most common genes and DNA. The V and J calls reflect TCRdb's pipeline rather than the authors' work. The table for this sample lists nearly 55,000 distinct CDR3 sequences; approximately 23% of them were counted only once. The ten most abundant clones make up 3.2% of the sample.

This clonotype was obtained from a female donor with breast cancer. Source material: tumor-infiltrating naive CD4+ T cells sorted from the breast tumor. This sample's cell subset or site label indicates: naive CD4+ T cells, CD4+CD45RA+CD25-. In this chain, TRBV7-8 is recombined with TRBJ1-5; the D region possibly corresponds to TRBD1 (5 bases align). The nucleotide sequence reads TGTGCCAGCAGCTTAGGGGTGGTCTCGGGGCCCCCGTTGAGAGGTCAGCCCCAGCATTTT. Its translation reads: CASSLGVVSGPPLRGQPQHF.